This entry describes one T cell receptor beta chain. What it binds is unknown. These data come from a study of graft-versus-host responses after intestinal transplantation. Overall study context: Every recipient underwent anti-thymocyte globulin induction, then tacrolimus and steroids for three to four years.

This CDR3 is built from 13 residues. Between the trimmed V and J ends, which lost 4 bases and 3 bases, there was a span of 12 bases. Germline V gives CDR1 SQVTM, CDR2 ANQGSEA. General observations from the study: GvH clonotypes were identified within recipient marrow, with a subset emerging first in ileum or blood.

Only in-frame clones appear in the TCRdb table, and some are missing; sequencing was by immunoSEQ multiplex PCR. The sample contains approximately 90,000 clones, approximately 90% of which appear only once. This chain links TRBV29-1 with TRBJ1-2, with D perhaps TRBD1 (6 bases). The input for sequencing was unstimulated CD8+ T cells sorted from spleen or lymph node cells, taken before transplant. This TCR was sampled from a human donor who was the organ donor for an intestinal transplant. CDR3 sequence (DNA): TGCAGCGTTGTGTTACAGGGAGACTATGGCTACACCTTC. Encoded protein: CSVVLQGDYGYTF.